These T cell receptor beta chains were read from a single sample in a study of T cell responses to AZD1222 COVID-19 vaccine. Profiled with immunoSEQ multiplex PCR; TCRdb holds only in-frame clones, not every one. The table shows 120,000 or so clones, with approximately 92% occurring only once. The sample in question was peripheral blood, obtained on day 0 of AZD1222 vaccination. These TCRs come from an adult in good health. The CDR3 runs from the conserved cysteine through the conserved F or W. The D gene is left open where the match is weak. Clone sizes are given selectively: once, few, many, or a class where the clone is expanded.

V gene	D gene	clone size	CDR3 length	J gene	CDR3 DNA	CDR3 protein
TRBV27	TRBD1	-	11	TRBJ2-5	TGTGCCAGCAGTGGGACAGGGGGCCAGTACTTC	CASSGTGGQYF
TRBV6-1	TRBD2	-	15	TRBJ2-1	TGTGCCACCTCGAGCGGGATTAGCTCCTACAATGAGCAGTTCTTC	CATSSGISSYNEQFF
TRBV28	-	once	14	TRBJ1-4	TGTGCCAGCAGTTTAGGAAATTTTTATGAAAAACTGTTTTTT	CASSLGNFYEKLFF
TRBV28	-	-	15	TRBJ2-7	TGTGCCAGCAGTCCATGGGGTCAGGGCCCCTACGAGCAGTACTTC	CASSPWGQGPYEQYF
TRBV7-2	-	-	12	TRBJ2-2	TGTGCCAGCAGTTATAATGCCGGGGAGCTGTTTTTT	CASSYNAGELFF
TRBV6-6	TRBD1	-	15	TRBJ2-5	TGTGCCAGCAGTTCTGGGACAGGGATCCGGGAGACCCAGTACTTC	CASSSGTGIRETQYF
TRBV18	-	-	13	TRBJ1-1	TGTGCCAGCCACGAGGGGTCGAACACTGAAGCTTTCTTT	CASHEGSNTEAFF
TRBV3-1/TRBV3-2	TRBD1	-	16	TRBJ1-5	TGTGCCAGCAGCGATCGAACGGGACAGGGCAATCAGCCCCAGCATTTT	CASSDRTGQGNQPQHF
TRBV29-1	TRBD2	once	18	TRBJ2-1	TGCAGCGTTTCGCCTAGCGGGAGGGATTCCTTCTCCTACAATGAGCAGTTCTTC	CSVSPSGRDSFSYNEQFF
TRBV28	-	few	14	TRBJ1-1	TGTGCCACCGAGATCGGGCCCCTGAACACTGAAGCTTTCTTT	CATEIGPLNTEAFF
TRBV7-2	-	-	18	TRBJ1-2	TGTGCCAGCAGCTTAGCGGGCACGGGGGGGGCGCAGGGCTATGGCTACACCTTC	CASSLAGTGGAQGYGYTF
TRBV5-1	-	-	16	TRBJ1-3	TGCGCCAGCAGGCCAACCGGGGTCTCCTCTGGAAACACCATATATTTT	CASRPTGVSSGNTIYF
TRBV5-1	-	-	16	TRBJ2-3	TGCGCCAGCAGCTTGTATGGGGTTAGGGGCACAGATACGCAGTATTTT	CASSLYGVRGTDTQYF
TRBV2	-	-	15	TRBJ2-3	TGTGCCAGCAGTGTTGGCGGGACCGGCACAGATACGCAGTATTTT	CASSVGGTGTDTQYF
TRBV24-1	-	-	13	TRBJ1-2	TGTGCCACCAGTGATTATACTTTGGGGGGCTACACCTTC	CATSDYTLGGYTF
TRBV14	-	-	13	TRBJ1-2	TGTGCCAGCAGCGTTCGGGACGCCTATGGCTACACCTTC	CASSVRDAYGYTF
TRBV29-1	TRBD1	-	14	TRBJ1-1	TGCAGCGTTGAATTGTCAGGGGGCCACACTGAAGCTTTCTTT	CSVELSGGHTEAFF
TRBV5-3	TRBD2	-	17	TRBJ2-1	TGTGCCAGAAGCTTGGCCACGAGCGGGAAGAATTACAATGAGCAGTTCTTC	CARSLATSGKNYNEQFF
TRBV7-2	TRBD1	-	14	TRBJ2-7	TGTGCCAGCAGCTCACAGGGGGCAAGGGACGAGCAGTACTTC	CASSSQGARDEQYF
TRBV10-3	-	-	16	TRBJ2-2	TGTGCCATCAGTGGGAGAATTGGGACTAACACCGGGGAGCTGTTTTTT	CAISGRIGTNTGELFF
TRBV12-3/TRBV12-4	-	once	13	TRBJ2-1	TGTGCCAGCAGTTTGAGGGGCAAGGATGAGCAGTTCTTC	CASSLRGKDEQFF
TRBV5-4	-	-	14	TRBJ1-3	TGTGCCAGCAGCCCGGGACCTTCTGGAAACACCATATATTTT	CASSPGPSGNTIYF
TRBV5-1	TRBD2	few	14	TRBJ2-7	TGCGCCAGCAGCTTAGCGGGGGGGTACTACGAGCAGTACTTC	CASSLAGGYYEQYF
TRBV5-4	TRBD2	few	14	TRBJ2-5	TGTGCCAGCAGCTTGGAGCGGGGGGGAGAGACCCAGTACTTC	CASSLERGGETQYF
TRBV10-3	-	-	17	TRBJ2-7	TGTGCCATCAGCCGCTGGGCACAGGGTTCAGAAACCTACGAGCAGTACTTC	CAISRWAQGSETYEQYF
TRBV11-3	-	-	12	TRBJ2-3	TGTGCCAGCAGCTTGGGCGGAGATACGCAGTATTTT	CASSLGGDTQYF
TRBV5-1	-	few	12	TRBJ2-1	TGCGCCAGCAGCTTCCCGGGGGATGAGCAGTTCTTC	CASSFPGDEQFF
TRBV5-1	-	-	15	TRBJ2-1	TGCGCCAGCAGCCCTCAGGGTGGGGTCAGCAATGAGCAGTTCTTC	CASSPQGGVSNEQFF
TRBV10-3	-	few	15	TRBJ2-7	TGTGCCATCAGTGTGGGCAGGGAGGTAACCTACGAGCAGTACTTC	CAISVGREVTYEQYF
TRBV30	TRBD1	-	12	TRBJ1-5	TGTGCCTGGGGGACAGGAAGGCAGCCCCAGCATTTT	CAWGTGRQPQHF
TRBV7-6	-	once	15	TRBJ2-1	TGTGCCAGCAGCCCCGAGGAGACTAGGGGGGACGAGCAGTTCTTC	CASSPEETRGDEQFF
TRBV6-5	TRBD1	-	15	TRBJ2-5	TGTGCCAGCAGAGAGACCGGGACAGGCCAAGAGACCCAGTACTTC	CASRETGTGQETQYF
TRBV28	-	few	15	TRBJ1-5	TGTGCCAGCAGTTTACTCAAGCGAGGGAATCAGCCCCAGCATTTT	CASSLLKRGNQPQHF
TRBV24-1	-	-	14	TRBJ2-4	TGTGCCACCAGTGGGGCAGGGGCAGGAAACATTCAGTACTTC	CATSGAGAGNIQYF
TRBV7-2	-	-	15	TRBJ1-4	TGTGCCAGCAGCGGGCAACAGGGAGCCGTTGAAAAACTGTTTTTT	CASSGQQGAVEKLFF
TRBV6-4	TRBD2	-	15	TRBJ2-1	TGTGCCAGCAGTGACATCGGCGCGGGAGCGGGTGAGCAGTTCTTC	CASSDIGAGAGEQFF
TRBV7-9	-	-	17	TRBJ1-2	TGTGCCAGCAGCTCCGCCAAAGTAAAAAAAGGGGACTATGGCTACACCTTC	CASSSAKVKKGDYGYTF
TRBV30	-	-	13	TRBJ2-7	TGTGCCTGGAGTGTACCCCGGACACTCGAGCAGTACTTC	CAWSVPRTLEQYF
TRBV29-1	TRBD1	-	15	TRBJ2-7	TGCAGCGTTGAAGGACGGGGGACAGGTAGCTACGAGCAGTACTTC	CSVEGRGTGSYEQYF
TRBV4-2	-	-	14	TRBJ2-7	TGTGCCAGCAGCCAAGCGAGGGGGGCCTACGAGCAGTACTTC	CASSQARGAYEQYF
TRBV28	TRBD1	-	14	TRBJ2-2	TGTGCCAGCAGCGCGACAGGGGGCCTCGGGGAGCTGTTTTTT	CASSATGGLGELFF
TRBV7-3	TRBD2	-	18	TRBJ2-5	TGTGCCAGCAGCCCCGGGACTAGCGGGGTCCCTACCGAGGAGACCCAGTACTTC	CASSPGTSGVPTEETQYF
TRBV10-2	-	-	11	TRBJ2-1	TGCGCCAGCAGTGAGAGTTCCGAGCAGTTCTTC	CASSESSEQFF
TRBV28	TRBD1	-	19	TRBJ1-2	TGTGCCAGCAGTTTCCCGGGAGGGACAGGGGGTCCGTTCGGCTATGGCTACACCTTC	CASSFPGGTGGPFGYGYTF
TRBV19	-	-	15	TRBJ1-5	TGTGCCAGTAGTATCCGGACAGAGTTCTTAGTTGACCAGCATTTT	CASSIRTEFLVDQHF
TRBV27	-	-	13	TRBJ2-7	TGTGCCAGCAAAAAGTCAGCCAGTACGGAGCAGTACTTC	CASKKSASTEQYF
TRBV2	-	-	18	TRBJ1-1	TGTGCCAGCAGTTTGTTCCAGCTCATCTCACCTATGAACACTGAAGCTTTCTTT	CASSLFQLISPMNTEAFF
TRBV4-2	-	-	16	TRBJ1-2	TGTGCCAGCAGCCAAGCCGGAGGGGCAGGGCCCTATGGCTACACCTTC	CASSQAGGAGPYGYTF
TRBV13	-	-	15	TRBJ2-2	TGTGCCAGCAGCTCGAGGGCCGCGAACACCGGGGAGCTGTTTTTT	CASSSRAANTGELFF
TRBV11-3	TRBD1	-	17	TRBJ2-1	TGTGCCAGCAGCTTAGAGGGAACGGGACAGGGAGGCAATGAGCAGTTCTTC	CASSLEGTGQGGNEQFF
TRBV7-2	-	-	15	TRBJ1-2	TGTGCCGGGGGGGTGGGCGGCGTCCCTAACTATGGCTACACCTTC	CAGGVGGVPNYGYTF
TRBV5-4	-	-	14	TRBJ2-1	TGTGCCAGCACCTTCGGGTTCGGGGGTGATGAGCAGTTCTTC	CASTFGFGGDEQFF
TRBV5-1	-	once	16	TRBJ2-7	TGCGCCAGCAGCTTAACCCCCCGGGACTTATCCTACGAGCAGTACTTC	CASSLTPRDLSYEQYF
TRBV2	-	-	14	TRBJ1-2	TGTGCCAGCAGACAGGGTCGGGAAGCCTATGGCTACACCTTC	CASRQGREAYGYTF
TRBV28	-	once	11	TRBJ1-1	TGTGCCAGCCTGTCTCGAACTGAAGCTTTCTTT	CASLSRTEAFF